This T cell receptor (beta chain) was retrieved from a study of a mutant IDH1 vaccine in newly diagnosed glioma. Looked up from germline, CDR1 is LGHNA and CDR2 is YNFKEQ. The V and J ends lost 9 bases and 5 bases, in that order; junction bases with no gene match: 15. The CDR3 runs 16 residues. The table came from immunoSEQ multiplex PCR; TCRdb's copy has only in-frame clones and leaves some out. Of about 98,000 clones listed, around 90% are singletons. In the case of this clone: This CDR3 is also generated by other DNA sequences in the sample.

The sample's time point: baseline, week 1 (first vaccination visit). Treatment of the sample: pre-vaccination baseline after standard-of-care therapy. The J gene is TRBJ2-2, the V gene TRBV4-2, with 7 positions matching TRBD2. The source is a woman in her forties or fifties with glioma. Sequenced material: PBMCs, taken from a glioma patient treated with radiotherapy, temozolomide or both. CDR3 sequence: CASTQRLRERTGELFF. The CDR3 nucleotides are TGTGCCAGTACCCAGAGATTGCGGGAGAGGACCGGGGAGCTGTTTTTT.